This is a list of T cell receptor beta chains from one sample in a study of regulatory T cells in long-lasting Graves disease. TCRdb re-derived calls from the multiplex PCR reads in MiXCR, one entry per CDR3 protein. The sample contains under 800,000 distinct CDR3 sequences, roughly 15% of which appear only once. The sample was also linked to a second study, of T cells in Graves' hyperthyroidism and ophthalmopathy.

Material: peripheral blood mononuclear cells (PBMCs), obtained at new diagnosis, from a patient treated with antithyroid drugs. The receptor source for this set is a woman aged 30 to 39 with Graves disease. Both conserved end residues are part of each CDR3. The D gene is left open where the match is weak. Clone size is stated in some rows and not others, as once, few, many or a class when expanded.

TRBV3-1	TRBJ2-1	.	.	TGTGCCAGCAGCCAAGAGCCGGGGGCGATTTCAGAAGAGACCCAGTTCTTC	CASSQEPGAISEETQFF
TRBV29-1	TRBJ2-1	TRBD2	.	TGCAGCGTTGATAAACTAGCGGGATCCTACAATGAGCAGTTCTTC	CSVDKLAGSYNEQFF
TRBV28	TRBJ2-5	TRBD1	many	TGTGCCAGCAGCCAAATGACAGGGTCGGAGACCCAGTACTTC	CASSQMTGSETQYF
TRBV19	TRBJ1-5	.	many	TGTGCCAGTAGGGAAAGAAATCAGCCCCAGCATTTT	CASRERNQPQHF
TRBV7-9	TRBJ1-2	.	.	TGTGCCAGCAGCTTAGCGCTGGGGGGAGGCTACACCTTC	CASSLALGGGYTF
TRBV12-3/TRBV12-4	TRBJ2-3	.	many	TGTGCCAGCAGTTTAGGAGTGCGGGTAGTGAGGGATACGCAGTATTTT	CASSLGVRVVRDTQYF
TRBV7-2	TRBJ2-3	.	.	TGTGCCAGCAGCTTAGCCTACTCGGATACGCAGTATTTT	CASSLAYSDTQYF
TRBV20-1	TRBJ1-2	.	.	TGCAGTGCCCCCCATTACGGCAATAACTATGGCTACACCTTC	CSAPHYGNNYGYTF
TRBV7-2	TRBJ2-7	TRBD1	.	TGTGCCAGCAGCCGAACAGGGGAGTCGGGGGAGCAGTACTTC	CASSRTGESGEQYF
TRBV7-9	TRBJ1-1	.	few	TGTGCCAGCAGCTTCGGACACTTGAACACTGAAGCTTTCTTT	CASSFGHLNTEAFF
TRBV2	TRBJ1-6	.	many	TGTGCCAGCAGTGAGAGGACCTATAATTCACCCCTCCACTTT	CASSERTYNSPLHF
TRBV28	TRBJ1-1	.	.	TGTGCCAGCAGTCCCACCTCGGGGGTCTTTAACACTGAAGCTTTCTTT	CASSPTSGVFNTEAFF
TRBV12-3/TRBV12-4	TRBJ1-3	.	many	TGTGCCAGCAGAGATCAGGGCGCTGGAAACACCATATATTTT	CASRDQGAGNTIYF
TRBV11-2	TRBJ2-1	.	few	TGCGCCAGCAGCCAAGGGTTGGGGGGTTATTATAGCTCCTACAATGAGCAGTTCTTC	CASSQGLGGYYSSYNEQFF
TRBV7-9	TRBJ1-6	TRBD1	few	TGTGCCAGCAGCCCGTCGTGGGACAGGCGTTCACCCCTCCACTTT	CASSPSWDRRSPLHF
TRBV20-1	TRBJ1-4	.	.	TGCAGTGCTAGAGGACCGGGACTCGAGTATGAAAAACTGTTTTTT	CSARGPGLEYEKLFF
TRBV7-2	TRBJ2-7	TRBD1	.	TGTGCCAGCAGCTTAACACAGGGGGTTTACGAGCAGTACTTC	CASSLTQGVYEQYF
TRBV20-1	TRBJ2-7	.	many	TGCAGTGCTAGAGATACGGTTTACGAGCAGTACTTC	CSARDTVYEQYF